This T cell receptor beta chain was sequenced for a study of patients and donors after allogeneic stem cell transplantation (dated by TCRdb to about 2020). Via the germline V gene, CDR1 is MNHEY and CDR2 SVGEGT. The germline ends are 6 bases apart after V is trimmed by 4 bases and J by 4 bases. Its CDR3 holds 12 amino acids, cysteine through phenylalanine. The retained sequence is limited to the CDR3, 36 bases, with the frame set at the first base. This clonotype was seen ten or more times. Its specific antigen is unknown. Base-call qualities are not available, and no considerably larger clone is one nucleotide away. Library creation used RT-PCR. The sequencer was a NextSeq 550. TCRdb redid the processing of the public reads, applying fastp at Q25 and MiXCR, and retained in-frame beta chains. Identical CDR3 protein sequences are pooled into one entry, listed with their most common genes and DNA. Here the sample has roughly 940,000 distinct CDR3 sequences; under 20% occur a single time. Around 6% of the sample comes from the top ten.

The sequenced sample consisted of blood, either unsorted or a sorted T cell fraction (not recorded which). This clonotype originated in a human donor who was either an allogeneic HSCT recipient or a stem cell or donor lymphocyte infusion donor (not recorded which). It is not recorded whose cells these are; they may come from a transplant donor. This sequence uses TRBV6-2 or TRBV6-3 and TRBJ2-3; the D gene cannot be resolved reliably. The CDR3 reads CASSSVADTQYF. Here is the DNA: TGTGCCAGCAGTTCCGTCGCAGATACGCAGTATTTT.